This T cell receptor beta chain was observed in a study of OX40 agonist ivuxolimab in advanced cancers. TCRdb's copy holds only in-frame clones and misses some; the assay was immunoSEQ multiplex PCR. This sample yields about 23,000 clones, of which roughly 90% are seen a single time; around 29% belongs to the top ten. A history of autoimmune disease or systemic immunosuppression excluded patients. Patients had blood sampled at baseline and again on cycle 4 day 1 and cycle 7 day 1. Germline V lookup: CDR1 WNHNN, CDR2 SYGVQD (reference sequence). The CDR3 sequence is 16 residues long. The V and J ends lost 1 base and 4 bases, in that order; junction bases with no gene match: 6.

The receptor was isolated from an adult with an advanced solid tumor such as melanoma, head and neck, liver or kidney cancer. This chain connects TRBV10-1 to TRBJ2-2; 7 bases match TRBD1. The starting material was CD4+ or CD8+ T cells sorted from blood, obtained in a trial of the OX40 agonist ivuxolimab. The CDR3 here is CASSEYRQGGTGELFF. The CDR3 DNA is TGCGCCAGCAGTGAGTACCGACAGGGCGGCACCGGGGAGCTGTTTTTT.